The 29 T cell receptor beta chains presented below share a single source sample, sequenced in a study of tumor and adjacent non-tumor tissue in lung cancer. This sample's RNA came from whole unsorted tissue. TCRbeta libraries were built with three rounds of nested PCR, modified from ARM-PCR. TCRdb recomputed calls from the multiplex PCR reads with MiXCR, one row per CDR3 protein. The sample has around 140,000 distinct CDR3 sequences; around two thirds are singletons. The sequenced sample was lung tumor tissue. The receptors derive from a man in his sixties with small cell lung cancer.

The genes are TRBV20-1 and TRBJ2-5, with D tentatively TRBD2 (5 bases). The germline CDR1 and CDR2 sequences are DFQATT and SNEGSKA (reference sequence). The CDR3 length is 16 residues. V was clipped by 1 base and J by 5 bases, with 20 bases between them. The CDR3 sequence is CSARGKKRLTQETQYF. In DNA form, the CDR3 reads TGCAGTGCTAGAGGTAAGAAGAGACTAACTCAGGAGACCCAGTACTTC.

This clonotype came up once. The junction differs from germline at one of its ends, possibly a read error. The V and J genes are TRBV11-2 and TRBJ2-2; either TRBD1 or TRBD2 may supply D (5 bases each). Germline V gene data show CDR1 as SGHAT and CDR2 as FQNNGV. The CDR3 consists of 14 residues. The CDR3 protein is CVSSRDLVEMMLFF. DNA of the CDR3: TGTGTCAGCAGCCGGGACCTTGTGGAGATGATGCTGTTTTTT.

Only one count was recorded for this clonotype. This may come from a read error, since a much larger clone is one base off. The chain carries TRBV6-1 and TRBJ2-1; 9 nucleotides match TRBD2. The length of the CDR3 is 15 residues. The germline gives CDR1 MNHNS, CDR2 SASEGT. CDR3 region: CASSETSGIYNVQFF. The CDR3 nucleotides are TGTGCCAGCAGCGAGACTAGCGGAATCTACAATGTGCAGTTCTTC.

Note on this clonotype: The junction departs from the called germline gene at one end, perhaps through a read error. J is TRBJ1-6 and V is TRBV7-8; possibly TRBD1 for D (6 bases). The CDR3 is 14 amino acids. CDR1 is SGHVS and CDR2 is FQNEAQ in the germline V gene. For the CDR3, the DNA is TGTGCCAGCAGTATAGGGGGATTCGATTCACCCCTCTACTTT. Protein product: CASSIGGFDSPLYF.

This clonotype came up a few times. One end of the junction fails to match germline, which may point to a read error. The CDR3 DNA is TGCAGTGCTGAGGAAGGGGGGGCAATCTCCTGCAATGAGCAGTTCTTC. Translation: CSAEEGGAISCNEQFF. This chain connects TRBV20-1 to TRBJ2-1, with D perhaps matching TRBD2 (7 bases). Germline lookup yields CDR1 DFQATT and CDR2 SNEGSKA (reference sequence). The CDR3 loop spans 16 amino acids.

Note on this clonotype: One end of the junction varies from germline; a read error may be responsible. This chain links TRBV4-2 with TRBJ2-1; 10 bases align to TRBD2. Germline V lookup: CDR1 LGHNA, CDR2 YNFKEQ. The CDR3 runs to 16 residues. The CDR3 bases are TGTGCCAGCAGTCCCCACCGGACTAGCGGATACAATGAGCGGTTCTTC. The encoded protein is CASSPHRTSGYNERFF.

Turning to this clonotype: An end of the junction differs from the germline gene, which may be a read error. CDR3 residues: CSACTGFGYAF. DNA for the CDR3: TGCAGTGCTTGTACAGGGTTCGGCTACGCCTTC. This chain uses TRBV20-1 with TRBJ1-2, with D tentatively TRBD1 (6 bases). The CDR3 sequence is 11 residues long. Germline CDR1 reads DFQATT; CDR2 reads SNEGSKA (reference sequence).

In the case of this clonotype: The junction and the germline gene differ at one end; a read error may be behind it. This CDR3 is CVINGDTGTQYF. DNA for the CDR3: TGTGTCATCAATGGCGACACAGGTACGCAGTATTTT. The V gene is TRBV10-3, the J gene TRBJ2-3; D is possibly TRBD1 (5 bases). Germline CDR1 ENHRY, CDR2 SYGVKD. The CDR3 covers 12 residues.

V is TRBV11-2 and J is TRBJ1-4, with D unclear. The CDR3 runs 14 residues. The V and J ends lost 5 bases and 2 bases respectively, with 9 bases between them. Germline lookup yields CDR1 SGHAT and CDR2 FQNNGV. CDR3 in DNA: TGTGCCAGCAGCCTTGATAGCACTAATGAAAAACTGTTTTTT. The encoded protein is CASSLDSTNEKLFF.

At least ten counts were recorded for this clonotype. The chain employs TRBV11-2 and TRBJ1-1; no clear D gene. The V gene's germline CDR1 is SGHAT and CDR2 FQNNGV. Deletions cut 0 bases from V and 4 bases from J, with 9 bases between. This CDR3 is built from 14 residues. CDR3 loop: CASSLDLASTEAFF. The DNA for the CDR3 is TGTGCCAGCAGCTTAGATCTTGCAAGCACTGAAGCTTTCTTT.

This clonotype has only one observation. The junction departs from germline at one end; a sequencing error may be responsible. The J gene is TRBJ2-1, the V gene TRBV11-3; D ambiguous. Germline V CDR1 and CDR2: SGHNT, YENEEA. The CDR3 is made up of 13 amino acids. The CDR3 reads CSSSTENGDEQFF. The CDR3 coding sequence is TGTTCCAGCAGCACAGAGAATGGGGATGAGCAGTTCTTC.

Note on this clonotype: This sequence may be a read error, since a much larger clone differs from it by one base. The V call is TRBV4-2, the J call TRBJ2-1; no clear D. CDR3 length: 11 residues. V was clipped by 10 bases and J by 7 bases, with 11 bases between them. Germline lookup yields CDR1 LGHNA and CDR2 YNFKEQ. The CDR3 protein is CATHSGNEQFF. The DNA for the CDR3 is TGTGCCACTCACTCAGGAAATGAGCAGTTCTTC.

For this clonotype: A read error may be the cause here, since a much bigger clone is one base away. J is TRBJ2-3 and V is TRBV11-3; TRBD1 aligns across 9 bases. This CDR3 has 15 residues. Per germline, CDR1 SGHNT and CDR2 YENEEA. Written as DNA, the CDR3 is TGTGCCAGCAGCTTTACAGGGGGCGCGACAGATACGCATTATTTT. Amino acid sequence: CASSFTGGATDTHYF. The full variable domain, rest sourced from reference TRBV11-3 and TRBJ2-3, is EAGVVQSPRYKIIEKKQPVAFWCNPISGHNTLYWYLQNLGQGPELLIRYENEEAVDDSQLPKDRFSAERLKGVDSTLKIQPAELGDSAVYLCASSFTGGATDTHYFGPGTRLTVL.

Turning to this clonotype: This may stem from a read error, because a much larger clone lies one nucleotide away. The chain carries TRBV6-1 and TRBJ2-1, with 10 bases that match TRBD2. The germline V gene has CDR1 MNHNS and CDR2 SASEGT. CDR3 size: 19 residues. DNA for the CDR3: TGTGCCAGCAGTGTAGCGGCTAGCGGGAGAGGATTTGCCTACTATGAGCAGTTCTTC. Protein sequence: CASSVAASGRGFAYYEQFF.

In the case of this clonotype: A much larger clone sits a single nucleotide away, making a read error possible. This chain uses TRBV29-1 with TRBJ1-2; no reliable D call. From germline, CDR1 is SQVTM and CDR2 ANQGSEA. The CDR3 extends over 13 amino acids. The CDR3 nucleotides are TGCGGCGTTGAACCGGGAAATAACTATGGCTACACCTTC. This codes for CGVEPGNNYGYTF.

Remarks on this clonotype: A junction end diverges from the germline sequence, so it may reflect a read error. V usage is TRBV5-1 and J usage is TRBJ1-1; 10 bases map to TRBD1. This CDR3 comprises 15 residues. Germline CDR1 SGHRS, CDR2 YFSETQ. The CDR3 loop is CASSLIGTGVTETFF. DNA of the CDR3: TGCGCCAGCAGCTTAATAGGGACAGGGGTTACTGAAACTTTCTTT. The entire variable domain, with the rest obtained from reference TRBV5-1 and TRBJ1-1, is as follows: KAGVTQTPRYLIKTRGQQVTLSCSPISGHRSVSWYQQTPGQGLQFLFEYFSETQRNKGNFPGRFSGRQFSNSRSEMNVSTLELGDSALYLCASSLIGTGVTETFFGQGTRLTVV.

This clonotype was seen once. This may be a read error, as it is one base from a much larger clone. The V and J genes are TRBV24-1 and TRBJ2-3; D not resolved. From germline, CDR1 is KGHDR and CDR2 SFDVKD. The CDR3 runs to 14 residues. CDR3 DNA: TGTGTCACCAGTGATTTGGATGGTACAGATACGCAGTATTTT. Encoded protein: CVTSDLDGTDTQYF.

Of note for this clonotype: One end of the junction does not line up with germline, which may come from a read error. The genes are TRBV20-1 and TRBJ2-1; the D is unclear. Germline loops: CDR1 DFQATT, CDR2 SNEGSKA (reference sequence). This CDR3 contains 13 residues. CDR3 sequence reads: CSARDHKNNEEFF. For the CDR3, the DNA is TGCAGTGCCAGAGACCATAAGAACAATGAGGAGTTCTTC.

This clonotype was counted a single time. A read error may be the cause here, since a much bigger clone is one base away. The CDR3: CDSSRNSGSYEQYF. For the CDR3, the DNA is TGTGACAGCAGTCGGAATTCGGGCTCCTACGAGCAGTACTTC. The chain carries TRBV12-3 or TRBV12-4 and TRBJ2-7, with D uncertain. There are 14 residues in the CDR3.

Note on this clonotype: Its ends do not fully match the called genes, so a read error is possible. The chain links TRBV10-3 to TRBJ1-2; perhaps TRBD1 as D (5 bases). CDR3 length equals 14 residues. The germline gives CDR1 ENHRY, CDR2 SYGVKD. CDR3 amino acids: CAVSDLGQSYGYTF. The CDR3 region has the DNA TGTGCCGTCAGTGATCTTGGACAAAGCTACGGCTATACCTTC.

The J gene is TRBJ2-6, the V gene TRBV5-1; D ambiguous. V gave up 4 bases and J gave up 1 base, with 3 bases separating them. This CDR3 is built from 13 residues. CDR1 and CDR2 from the germline V gene are SGHRS and YFSETQ. The CDR3 here is CASSTSGANVLTF. CDR3 in DNA: TGCGCCAGCAGCACTTCTGGGGCCAACGTCCTGACTTTC.

This clonotype has only a few counts. The V and J genes are TRBV5-4 and TRBJ2-3, with D possibly TRBD1 on 6 matching bases. V lost 4 bases to trimming and J lost 6 bases, with 15 bases between them. Per germline, CDR1 SGHNT and CDR2 YYREEE (reference sequence). This CDR3 is built from 14 residues. The DNA for the CDR3 is TGTGCCAGCAGCCCCCGGGCCCAGGGGGATACGCAGTATTTT. This sequence encodes CASSPRAQGDTQYF.

Turning to this clonotype: This is likely a read error, given that the CDR3 carries no conserved phenylalanine or tryptophan at its end. This chain joins TRBV6-1 and TRBJ1-5; D unresolved. Trimming shortened V by 7 bases and J by 0 bases, and 13 bases separated the two germline ends. Per germline, CDR1 MNHNS and CDR2 SASEGT. There are 15 residues in the CDR3. CDR3 nucleotides: TGTGCCAGCACGGGCCAAGTTTCTAGCAATCAGCCCCAGCATTCT. It is translated as CASTGQVSSNQPQHS.

The rearrangement uses TRBV10-1 and TRBJ2-7; 10 bases fit TRBD2. The length of the CDR3 is 17 residues. Trimming removed 6 bases from V and 4 bases from J; junction bases left unmatched: 15. CDR1 and CDR2 (germline): WNHNN, SYGVQD (reference sequence). The CDR3: CASREGSGRASEYEQYV. The CDR3, as DNA: TGCGCCAGCAGAGAAGGCAGCGGGAGGGCCTCCGAGTACGAGCAGTACGTC.

J is TRBJ1-6 and V is TRBV5-6; D is possibly TRBD1 (5 bases). Germline assignment: CDR1 SGHDT and CDR2 YYEEEE. The CDR3 is 13 amino acids. V gave up 4 bases and J gave up 10 bases, with 12 bases separating them. CDR3 nucleotide sequence: TGTGCCAGCAGCCTCTACCCAGGGTCACCCCTCCACTTT. Its translation: CASSLYPGSPLHF.

In the case of this clonotype: Given a much more abundant clone one base away, this may be a read error. The genes are TRBV29-1 and TRBJ1-1; D might be TRBD1 (5 bases). This CDR3 comprises 13 residues. Germline values: CDR1 SQVTM, CDR2 ANQGSEA. The CDR3 region is CSVVGQMNTEVFF. The CDR3 region has the DNA TGCAGCGTTGTGGGGCAGATGAACACTGAAGTTTTCTTT.

On this clonotype: At one of its ends the junction is not consistent with the germline gene, which may arise from a read error. V gene TRBV11-1 combines with J gene TRBJ1-1; no definite D call. The length of the CDR3 is 13 residues. Germline V gene sequence: CDR1 SGHAT, CDR2 FQDESV (reference sequence). The CDR3 nucleotides are TGTGCCGGCAGCTTAGGAGGAAACACTGAAGCTTTCTTT. This encodes CAGSLGGNTEAFF.

V and J are TRBV5-4 and TRBJ2-2; 8 bases fit TRBD2. After removal of 4 bases from V and 13 bases from J, the junction contained 15 bases not matched to a gene. Germline V gene sequence: CDR1 SGHNT, CDR2 YYREEE (reference sequence). The CDR3 totals 15 residues. Written as DNA, the CDR3 is TGTGCCAGCAGCCGAACTAGCGGCGACACCGCGGTGCTGTTTTTT. It yields the protein CASSRTSGDTAVLFF.

A note on this clonotype: The junction shows a germline mismatch at one end, possibly a read error. The chain has TRBV11-2 and TRBJ2-1; D is undetermined. This CDR3 comprises 13 residues. Germline CDR1 is SGHAT and CDR2 is FQNNGV. This CDR3 is CASNLDPNYEQFF. CDR3 sequence (DNA): TGTGCCAGCAACTTAGACCCAAACTATGAGCAGTTCTTC.